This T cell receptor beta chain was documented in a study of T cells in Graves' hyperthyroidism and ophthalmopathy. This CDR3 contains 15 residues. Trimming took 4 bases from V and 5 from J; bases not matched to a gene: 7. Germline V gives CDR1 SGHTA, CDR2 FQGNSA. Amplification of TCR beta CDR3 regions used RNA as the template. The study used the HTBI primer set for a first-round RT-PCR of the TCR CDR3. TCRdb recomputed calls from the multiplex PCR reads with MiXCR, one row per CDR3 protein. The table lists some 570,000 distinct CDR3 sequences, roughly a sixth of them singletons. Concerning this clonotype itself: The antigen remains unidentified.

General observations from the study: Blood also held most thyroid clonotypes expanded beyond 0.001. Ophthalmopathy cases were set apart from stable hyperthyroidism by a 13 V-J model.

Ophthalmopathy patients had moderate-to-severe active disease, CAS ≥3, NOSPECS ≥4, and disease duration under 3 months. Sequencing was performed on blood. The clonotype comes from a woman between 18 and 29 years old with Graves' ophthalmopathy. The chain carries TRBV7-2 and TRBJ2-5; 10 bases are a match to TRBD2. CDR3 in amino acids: CASSSLAGSPETQYF. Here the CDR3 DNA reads TGTGCCAGCAGCTCACTAGCGGGATCCCCGGAGACCCAGTACTTC.